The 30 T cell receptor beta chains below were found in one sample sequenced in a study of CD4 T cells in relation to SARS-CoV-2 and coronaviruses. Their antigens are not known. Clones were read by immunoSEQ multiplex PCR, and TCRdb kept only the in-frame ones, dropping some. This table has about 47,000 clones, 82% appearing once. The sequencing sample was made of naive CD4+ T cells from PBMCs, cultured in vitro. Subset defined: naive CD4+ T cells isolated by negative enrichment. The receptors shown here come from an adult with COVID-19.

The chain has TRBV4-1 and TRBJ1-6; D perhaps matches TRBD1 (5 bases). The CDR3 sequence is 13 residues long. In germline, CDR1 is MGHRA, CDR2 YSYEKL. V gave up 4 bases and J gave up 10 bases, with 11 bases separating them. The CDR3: CASSLPGESPLHF. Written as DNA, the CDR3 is TGCGCCAGCAGCCTTCCGGGGGAGTCACCCCTCCACTTT.

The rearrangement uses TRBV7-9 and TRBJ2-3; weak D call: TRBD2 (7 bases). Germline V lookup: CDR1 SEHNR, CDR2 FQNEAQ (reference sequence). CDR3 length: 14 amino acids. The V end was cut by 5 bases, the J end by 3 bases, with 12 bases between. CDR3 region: CASSPRGGTDTQYF. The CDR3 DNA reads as TGTGCCAGCAGCCCGAGGGGGGGGACAGATACGCAGTATTTT. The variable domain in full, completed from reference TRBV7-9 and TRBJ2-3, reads DTGVSQNPRHKITKRGQNVTFRCDPISEHNRLYWYRQTLGQGPEFLTYFQNEAQLEKSRLLSDRFSAERPKGSFSTLEIQRTEQGDSAMYLCASSPRGGTDTQYFGPGTRLTVL.

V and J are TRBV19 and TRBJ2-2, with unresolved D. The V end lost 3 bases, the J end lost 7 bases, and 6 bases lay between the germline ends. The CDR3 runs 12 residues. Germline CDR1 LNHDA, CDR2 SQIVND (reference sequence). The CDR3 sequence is CASSIVHGELFF. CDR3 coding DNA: TGTGCCAGTAGTATTGTCCACGGGGAGCTGTTTTTT.

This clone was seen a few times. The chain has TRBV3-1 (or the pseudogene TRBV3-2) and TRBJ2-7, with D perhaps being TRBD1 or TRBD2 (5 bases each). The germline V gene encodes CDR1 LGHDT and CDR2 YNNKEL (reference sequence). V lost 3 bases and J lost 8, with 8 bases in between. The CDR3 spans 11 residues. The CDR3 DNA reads TGTGCCAGCAGCCATTCGGGACAGCAGTACTTC. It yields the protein CASSHSGQQYF.

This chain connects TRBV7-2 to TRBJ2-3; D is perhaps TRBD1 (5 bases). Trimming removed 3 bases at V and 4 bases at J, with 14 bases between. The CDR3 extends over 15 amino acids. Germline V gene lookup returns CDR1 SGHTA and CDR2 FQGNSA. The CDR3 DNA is TGTGCCAGCAGCTTGAGGCAGGGTGGCGCAGATACGCAGTATTTT. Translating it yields CASSLRQGGADTQYF.

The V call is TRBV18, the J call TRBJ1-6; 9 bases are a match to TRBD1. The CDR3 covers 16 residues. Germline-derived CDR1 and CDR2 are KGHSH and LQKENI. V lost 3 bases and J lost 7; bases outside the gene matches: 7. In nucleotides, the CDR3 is TGTGCCAGCTCACCCAGGGGACAGGGTGAGAATTCACCCCTCCACTTT. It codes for CASSPRGQGENSPLHF.

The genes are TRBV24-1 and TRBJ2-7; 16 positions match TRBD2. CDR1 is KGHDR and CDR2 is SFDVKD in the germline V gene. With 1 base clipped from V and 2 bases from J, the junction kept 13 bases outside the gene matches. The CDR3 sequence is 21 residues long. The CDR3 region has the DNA TGTGCCACCAGTGATTTTTCGTCTTGGTTGGGGACTAGCGGGAGGGCCTACGAGCAGTACTTC. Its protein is CATSDFSSWLGTSGRAYEQYF.

The DNA for the CDR3 is TGTGCCAGCAGTTTCGGGACAGGGGAATTCTACGAGCAGTACTTC. This codes for CASSFGTGEFYEQYF. V gene TRBV27 combines with J gene TRBJ2-7; 10 nucleotides align to TRBD1. There are 15 residues in the CDR3. Trimming at V came to 3 bases and at J to 3 bases, leaving 5 bases not matched to a gene. Per the germline V gene, CDR1 is MNHEY and CDR2 is SMNVEV (reference sequence).

The CDR3 loop is CASSQDFGTDGETQYF. As DNA, the CDR3 is TGCGCCAGCAGCCAAGATTTTGGTACGGACGGTGAGACCCAGTACTTC. The chain combines TRBV4-1 with TRBJ2-5; D not resolved. Germline CDR1 reads MGHRA; CDR2 reads YSYEKL. V gave up 0 bases and J gave up 5 bases, with 16 bases separating them. The CDR3 extends over 16 amino acids.

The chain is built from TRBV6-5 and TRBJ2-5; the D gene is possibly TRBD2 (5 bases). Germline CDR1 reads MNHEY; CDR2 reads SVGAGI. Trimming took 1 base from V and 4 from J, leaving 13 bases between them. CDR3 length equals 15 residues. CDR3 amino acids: CASSYWVSGVETQYF. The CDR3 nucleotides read TGTGCCAGCAGTTACTGGGTGAGCGGAGTAGAGACCCAGTACTTC.

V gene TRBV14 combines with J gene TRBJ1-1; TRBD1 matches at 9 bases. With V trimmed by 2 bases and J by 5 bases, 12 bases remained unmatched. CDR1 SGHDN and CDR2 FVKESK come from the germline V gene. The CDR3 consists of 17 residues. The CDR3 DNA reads TGTGCCAGCAGCCAACTATATCCCGGGACAGGGATAACTGAAGCTTTCTTT. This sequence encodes CASSQLYPGTGITEAFF.

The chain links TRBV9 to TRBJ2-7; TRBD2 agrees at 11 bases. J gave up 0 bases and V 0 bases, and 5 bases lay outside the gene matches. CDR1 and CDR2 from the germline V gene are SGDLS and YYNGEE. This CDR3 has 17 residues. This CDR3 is CASSVGASGRFSYEQYF. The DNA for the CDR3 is TGTGCCAGCAGCGTAGGGGCTAGCGGGAGGTTCTCCTACGAGCAGTACTTC.

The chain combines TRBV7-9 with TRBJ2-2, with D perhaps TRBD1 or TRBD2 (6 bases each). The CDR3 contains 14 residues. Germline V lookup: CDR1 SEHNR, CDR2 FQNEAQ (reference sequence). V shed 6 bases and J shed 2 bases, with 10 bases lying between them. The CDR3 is CASRAGQNTGELFF. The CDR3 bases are TGTGCCAGCAGGGCGGGACAAAACACCGGGGAGCTGTTTTTT.

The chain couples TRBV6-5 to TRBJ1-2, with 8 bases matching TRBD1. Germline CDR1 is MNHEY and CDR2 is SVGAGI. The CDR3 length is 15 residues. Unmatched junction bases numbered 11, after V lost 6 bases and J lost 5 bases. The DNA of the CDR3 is TGTGCCAGCAGGGATTACAGGGGGAATGGATATGGCTACACCTTC. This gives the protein CASRDYRGNGYGYTF.

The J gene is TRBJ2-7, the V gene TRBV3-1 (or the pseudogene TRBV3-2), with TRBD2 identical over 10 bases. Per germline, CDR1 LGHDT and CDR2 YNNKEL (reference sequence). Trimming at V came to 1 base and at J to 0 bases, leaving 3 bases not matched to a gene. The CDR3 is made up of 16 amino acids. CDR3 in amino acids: CASSQVLAGSSYEQYF. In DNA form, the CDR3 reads TGTGCCAGCAGCCAAGTACTAGCGGGGAGCTCCTACGAGCAGTACTTC.

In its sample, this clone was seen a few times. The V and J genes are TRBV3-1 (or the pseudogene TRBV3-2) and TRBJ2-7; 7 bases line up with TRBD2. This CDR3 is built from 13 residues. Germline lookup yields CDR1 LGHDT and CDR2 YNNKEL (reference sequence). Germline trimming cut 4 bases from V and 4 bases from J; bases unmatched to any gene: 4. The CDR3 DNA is TGTGCCAGCAGCCCACGGGGGGTTTACGAGCAGTACTTC. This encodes CASSPRGVYEQYF.

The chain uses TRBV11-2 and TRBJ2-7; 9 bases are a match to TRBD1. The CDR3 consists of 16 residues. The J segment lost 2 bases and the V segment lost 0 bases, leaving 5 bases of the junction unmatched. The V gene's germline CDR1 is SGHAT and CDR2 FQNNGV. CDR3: CASSLEGTGLAYEQYF. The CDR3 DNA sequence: TGTGCCAGCAGCTTAGAGGGGACAGGGTTGGCCTACGAGCAGTACTTC. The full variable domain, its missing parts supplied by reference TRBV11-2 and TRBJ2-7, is EAGVAQSPRYKIIEKRQSVAFWCNPISGHATLYWYQQILGQGPKLLIQFQNNGVVDDSQLPKDRFSAERLKGVDSTLKIQPAKLEDSAVYLCASSLEGTGLAYEQYFGPGTRLTVT.

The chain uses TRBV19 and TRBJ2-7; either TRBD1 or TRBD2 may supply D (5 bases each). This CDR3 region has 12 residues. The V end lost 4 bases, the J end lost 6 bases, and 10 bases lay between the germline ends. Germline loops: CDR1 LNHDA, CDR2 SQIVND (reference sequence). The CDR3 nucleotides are TGTGCCAGTAGTAGAGAGGGGAGCGAGCAGTACTTC. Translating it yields CASSREGSEQYF.

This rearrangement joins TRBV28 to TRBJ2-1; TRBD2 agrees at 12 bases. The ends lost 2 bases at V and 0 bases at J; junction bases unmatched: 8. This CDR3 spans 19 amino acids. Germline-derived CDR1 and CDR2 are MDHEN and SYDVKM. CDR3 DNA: TGTGCCAGCAGTTTAAGCGAGGGACTAGCGGGCGCCTCCTACAATGAGCAGTTCTTC. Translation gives CASSLSEGLAGASYNEQFF.

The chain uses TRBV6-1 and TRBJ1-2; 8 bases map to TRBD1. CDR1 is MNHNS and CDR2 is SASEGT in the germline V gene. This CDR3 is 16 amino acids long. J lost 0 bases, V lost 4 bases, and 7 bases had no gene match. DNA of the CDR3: TGTGCCAGCAGTGGACAGGGGACCATAGCTAACTATGGCTACACCTTC. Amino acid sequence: CASSGQGTIANYGYTF.

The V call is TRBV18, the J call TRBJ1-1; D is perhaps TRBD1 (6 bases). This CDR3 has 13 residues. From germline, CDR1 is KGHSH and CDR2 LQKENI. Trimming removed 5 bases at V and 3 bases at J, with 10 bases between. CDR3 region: CASSSTGYTEAFF. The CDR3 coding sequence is TGTGCCAGCTCATCCACAGGGTACACTGAAGCTTTCTTT.

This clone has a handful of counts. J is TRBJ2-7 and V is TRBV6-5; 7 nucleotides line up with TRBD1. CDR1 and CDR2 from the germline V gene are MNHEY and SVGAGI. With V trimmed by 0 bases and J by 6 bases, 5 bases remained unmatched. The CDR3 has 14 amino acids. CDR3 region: CASSYSRGLGEQYF. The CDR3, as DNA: TGTGCCAGCAGTTACTCGAGGGGGCTGGGCGAGCAGTACTTC.

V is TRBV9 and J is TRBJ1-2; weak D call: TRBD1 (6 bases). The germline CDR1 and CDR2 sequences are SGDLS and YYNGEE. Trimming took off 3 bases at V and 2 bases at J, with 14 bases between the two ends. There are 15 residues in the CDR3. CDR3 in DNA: TGTGCCAGCAGCGCATGGGGGGACACCAACTATGGCTACACCTTC. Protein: CASSAWGDTNYGYTF.

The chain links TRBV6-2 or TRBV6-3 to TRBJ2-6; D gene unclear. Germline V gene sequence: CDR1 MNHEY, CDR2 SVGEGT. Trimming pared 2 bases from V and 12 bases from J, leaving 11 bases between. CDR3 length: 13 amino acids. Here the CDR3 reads CASSYEARSVLTF. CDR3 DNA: TGTGCCAGCAGTTACGAGGCCCGCTCCGTCCTGACTTTC.

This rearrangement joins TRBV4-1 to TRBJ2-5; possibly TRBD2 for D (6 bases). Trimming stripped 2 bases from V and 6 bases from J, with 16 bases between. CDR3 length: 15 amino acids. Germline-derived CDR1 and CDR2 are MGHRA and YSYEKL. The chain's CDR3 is CASSQPVSGRQTQYF. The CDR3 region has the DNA TGCGCCAGCAGCCAACCAGTCTCAGGGAGGCAGACCCAGTACTTC.

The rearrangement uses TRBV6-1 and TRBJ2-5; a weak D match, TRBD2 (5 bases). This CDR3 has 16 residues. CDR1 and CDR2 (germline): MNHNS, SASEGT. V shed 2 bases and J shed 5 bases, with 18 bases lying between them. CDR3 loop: CASSERWSTSLETQYF. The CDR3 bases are TGTGCCAGCAGTGAAAGGTGGAGTACTAGTCTTGAGACCCAGTACTTC.

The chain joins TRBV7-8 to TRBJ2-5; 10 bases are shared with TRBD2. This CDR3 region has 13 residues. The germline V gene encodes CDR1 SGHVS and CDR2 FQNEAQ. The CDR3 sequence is CASSGRAEETQYF. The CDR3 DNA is TGTGCATCGAGCGGGAGGGCCGAAGAGACCCAGTACTTC.

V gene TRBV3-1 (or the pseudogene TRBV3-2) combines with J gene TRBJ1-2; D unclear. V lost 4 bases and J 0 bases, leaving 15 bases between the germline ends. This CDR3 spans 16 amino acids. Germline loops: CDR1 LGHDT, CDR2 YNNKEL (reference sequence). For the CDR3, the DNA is TGTGCCAGCAGCCCGGCCCTAGGACGGACTAACTATGGCTACACCTTC. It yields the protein CASSPALGRTNYGYTF.

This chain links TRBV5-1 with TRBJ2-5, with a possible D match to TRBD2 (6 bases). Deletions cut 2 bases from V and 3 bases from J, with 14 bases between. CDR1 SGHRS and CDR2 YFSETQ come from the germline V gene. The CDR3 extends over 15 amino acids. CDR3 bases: TGCGCCAGCAGCTTAGGGGACTTTGGAGAAGAGACCCAGTACTTC. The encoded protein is CASSLGDFGEETQYF.

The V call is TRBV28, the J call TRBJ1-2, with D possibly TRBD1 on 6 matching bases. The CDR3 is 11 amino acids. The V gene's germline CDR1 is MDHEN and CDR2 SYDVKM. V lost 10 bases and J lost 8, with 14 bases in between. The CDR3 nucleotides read TGTGCCACCGAGGAGGGGGGCGGCTACACCTTC. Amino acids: CATEEGGGYTF.